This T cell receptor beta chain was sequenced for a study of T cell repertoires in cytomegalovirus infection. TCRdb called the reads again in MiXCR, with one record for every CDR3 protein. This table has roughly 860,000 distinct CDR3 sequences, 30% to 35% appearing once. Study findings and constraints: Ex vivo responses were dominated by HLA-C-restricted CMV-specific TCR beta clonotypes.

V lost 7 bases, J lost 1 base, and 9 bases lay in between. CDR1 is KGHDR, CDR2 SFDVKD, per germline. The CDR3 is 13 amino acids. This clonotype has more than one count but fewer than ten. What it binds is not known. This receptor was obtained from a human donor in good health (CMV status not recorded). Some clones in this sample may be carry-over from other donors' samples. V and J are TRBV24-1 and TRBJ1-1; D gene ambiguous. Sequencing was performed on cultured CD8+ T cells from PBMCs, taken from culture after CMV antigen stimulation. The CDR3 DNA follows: TGTGCCACCAGGCCAGCGGGGAACACTGAAGCTTTCTTT. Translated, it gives CATRPAGNTEAFF.